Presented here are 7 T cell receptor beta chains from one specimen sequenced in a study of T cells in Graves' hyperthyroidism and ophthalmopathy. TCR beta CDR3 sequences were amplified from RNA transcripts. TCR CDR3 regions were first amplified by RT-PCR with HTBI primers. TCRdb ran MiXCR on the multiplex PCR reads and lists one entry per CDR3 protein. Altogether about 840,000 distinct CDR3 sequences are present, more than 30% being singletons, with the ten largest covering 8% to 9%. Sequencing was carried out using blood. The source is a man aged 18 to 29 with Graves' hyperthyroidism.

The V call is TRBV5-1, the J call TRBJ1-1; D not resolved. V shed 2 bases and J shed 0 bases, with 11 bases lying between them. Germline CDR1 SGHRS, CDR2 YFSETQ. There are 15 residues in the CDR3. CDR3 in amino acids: CASSFVGAMNTEAFF. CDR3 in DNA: TGCGCCAGCAGCTTTGTGGGAGCCATGAACACTGAAGCTTTCTTT. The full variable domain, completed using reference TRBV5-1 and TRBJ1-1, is KAGVTQTPRYLIKTRGQQVTLSCSPISGHRSVSWYQQTPGQGLQFLFEYFSETQRNKGNFPGRFSGRQFSNSRSEMNVSTLELGDSALYLCASSFVGAMNTEAFFGQGTRLTVV.

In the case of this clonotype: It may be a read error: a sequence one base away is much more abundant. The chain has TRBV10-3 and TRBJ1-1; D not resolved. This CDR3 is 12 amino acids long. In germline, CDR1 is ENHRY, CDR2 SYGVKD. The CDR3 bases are TGTGTCAGCTCCTGGGTCGGCACTGAAGCTTTCTTT. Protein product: CVSSWVGTEAFF.

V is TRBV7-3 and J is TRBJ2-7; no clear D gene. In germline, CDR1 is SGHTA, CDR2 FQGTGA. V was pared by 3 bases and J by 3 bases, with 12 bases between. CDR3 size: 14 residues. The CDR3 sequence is CASSFGQNFYEQYF. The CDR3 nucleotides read TGTGCCAGCAGCTTTGGGCAGAACTTCTACGAGCAGTACTTC.

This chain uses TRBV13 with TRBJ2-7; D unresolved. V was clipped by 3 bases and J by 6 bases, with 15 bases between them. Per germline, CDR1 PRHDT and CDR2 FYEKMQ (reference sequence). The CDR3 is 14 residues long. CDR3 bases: TGTGCCAGCAGCTTGGGCATATCCCTAGGCGAGCAGTACTTC. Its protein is CASSLGISLGEQYF.

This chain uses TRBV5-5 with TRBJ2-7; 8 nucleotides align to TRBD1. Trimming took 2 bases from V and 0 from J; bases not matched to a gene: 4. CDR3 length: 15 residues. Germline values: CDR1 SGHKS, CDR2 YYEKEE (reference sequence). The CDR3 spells CASSFPGQASYEQYF. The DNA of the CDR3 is TGTGCCAGCAGCTTTCCGGGACAGGCCTCCTACGAGCAGTACTTC.

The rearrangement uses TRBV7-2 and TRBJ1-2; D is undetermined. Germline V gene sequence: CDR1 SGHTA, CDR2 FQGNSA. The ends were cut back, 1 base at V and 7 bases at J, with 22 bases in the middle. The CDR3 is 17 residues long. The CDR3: CASSLDQSKQVRPGYTF. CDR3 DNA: TGTGCCAGCAGCTTAGATCAAAGTAAGCAGGTCCGCCCTGGCTACACCTTC.

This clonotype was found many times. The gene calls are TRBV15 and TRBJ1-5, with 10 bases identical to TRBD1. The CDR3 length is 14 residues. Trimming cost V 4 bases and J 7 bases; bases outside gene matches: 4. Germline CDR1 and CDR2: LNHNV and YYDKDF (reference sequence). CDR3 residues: CATSTTGGGQPQHF. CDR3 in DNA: TGTGCCACCAGCACGACAGGGGGCGGCCAGCCCCAGCATTTT.